These 20 T cell receptor beta chains share one sample of origin, sequenced in a study of T cells in Graves' hyperthyroidism and ophthalmopathy. RNA transcripts yielded amplified TCR beta CDR3 regions. The HTBI primer set drove a first-round RT-PCR of the TCR CDR3. MiXCR, run by TCRdb on the multiplex PCR reads, gives a single entry per CDR3 protein. The sample has 490,000 or so distinct CDR3 sequences, 20% seen once. What was sequenced was blood. All receptors derive from a man aged 35 to 55 with Graves' ophthalmopathy.

The sample holds a few counts of this clonotype. The chain links TRBV7-2 to TRBJ1-2; a weak D match, TRBD1 (5 bases). This CDR3 has 13 amino acids. Per the germline V gene, CDR1 is SGHTA and CDR2 is FQGNSA. Trimming stripped 5 bases from V and 7 bases from J, with 14 bases between. In DNA, the CDR3 is TGTGCCAGCAGCCAAGGACAAGTTGCTGGCTACACCTTC. Translation gives CASSQGQVAGYTF.

The chain couples TRBV6-1 to TRBJ2-1; no clear D. Germline CDR1 reads MNHNS; CDR2 reads SASEGT. The CDR3 loop spans 12 amino acids. Between the trimmed V and J ends, which lost 4 bases and 10 bases, there was a span of 11 bases. CDR3 protein: CASSGPRREQFF. CDR3 bases: TGTGCCAGCAGTGGACCGAGAAGAGAGCAGTTCTTC.

The CDR3 spells CASGLGRGQSQETQYF. DNA of the CDR3: TGTGCTAGTGGTTTGGGCAGGGGACAATCCCAGGAGACCCAGTACTTC. The chain recombines TRBV12-5 with TRBJ2-5; possible D gene TRBD1, 6 bases. Trimming stripped 1 base from V and 5 bases from J, with 17 bases between. This CDR3 contains 16 residues. Germline V gives CDR1 LGHNT, CDR2 FRNRAP.

As concerns this clonotype: This sequence may be a read error, since a much larger clone differs from it by one base. The CDR3 DNA reads as TGTGCCAGCAGCTTAGATCTATCGACCTACGAGCAGTACTTC. Its protein is CASSLDLSTYEQYF. The genes are TRBV7-2 and TRBJ2-7; D is undetermined. Germline V CDR1 and CDR2: SGHTA, FQGNSA. The CDR3 is made up of 14 amino acids. V was pared by 1 base and J by 2 bases, with 9 bases between. The variable domain in full, completed from reference TRBV7-2 and TRBJ2-7, reads GAGVSQSPSNKVTEKGKDVELRCDPISGHTALYWYRQSLGQGLEFLIYFQGNSAPDKSGLPSDRFSAERTGGSVSTLTIQRTQQEDSAVYLCASSLDLSTYEQYFGPGTRLTVT.

This clonotype was detected ten times or more. The CDR3 spells CASKRTGTEAFF. CDR3 coding DNA: TGTGCCAGCAAGAGGACAGGGACGGAAGCTTTCTTT. The rearrangement joins TRBV6-1 to TRBJ1-1; 8 bases match TRBD1. Germline-derived CDR1 and CDR2 are MNHNS and SASEGT. The CDR3 consists of 12 residues. The ends lost 7 bases at V and 8 bases at J; junction bases unmatched: 6.

The chain employs TRBV12-3 or TRBV12-4 and TRBJ1-2; possibly TRBD1 for D (6 bases). Trimming took 5 bases from V and 3 from J, leaving 10 bases between them. CDR3 length: 13 residues. CDR3 amino acids: CASSPQGYYGYTF. The DNA of the CDR3 is TGTGCCAGCAGTCCACAGGGATACTATGGCTACACCTTC.

This chain links TRBV6-5 with TRBJ1-6; 8 nucleotides agree with TRBD1. CDR1 and CDR2 (germline): MNHEY, SVGAGI. CDR3 size: 19 residues. V was pared by 0 bases and J by 0 bases, with 7 bases of the junction left unmatched. In nucleotides, the CDR3 is TGTGCCAGCAGTTACTCCTTTCAACAGGGGGACTCCTATAATTCACCCCTCCACTTT. This gives the protein CASSYSFQQGDSYNSPLHF.

This clonotype was recorded a few times. The chain couples TRBV28 to TRBJ1-2, with 10 bases matching TRBD1. Germline trimming cut 6 bases from V and 4 bases from J; bases unmatched to any gene: 11. This CDR3 is 16 amino acids long. From germline, CDR1 is MDHEN and CDR2 SYDVKM. CDR3 nucleotide sequence: TGTGCCAGCAGCAATGACAGGGGGCCTGCGGGCTATGGCTACACCTTC. As protein: CASSNDRGPAGYGYTF.

This chain connects TRBV7-9 to TRBJ1-3; D might be TRBD1 (5 bases). CDR3 length: 16 residues. V lost 2 bases to trimming and J lost 0 bases, with 11 bases between them. The germline CDR1 and CDR2 sequences are SEHNR and FQNEAQ (reference sequence). CDR3 sequence (DNA): TGTGCCAGCAGCTTAAGGGACGTTCACTCTGGAAACACCATATATTTT. Translated: CASSLRDVHSGNTIYF.

V gene TRBV9 combines with J gene TRBJ2-1; a possible D gene is TRBD2 (6 bases). This CDR3 comprises 15 residues. V dropped 0 bases and J dropped 1 base, with 8 bases sitting between them. CDR1 SGDLS and CDR2 YYNGEE come from the germline V gene. CDR3 residues: CASSVVAVSYNEQFF. The CDR3 bases are TGTGCCAGCAGCGTAGTAGCGGTTTCCTACAATGAGCAGTTCTTC.

This clonotype was picked up many times. CDR3 sequence (DNA): TGTGCCAGCTCACCGCCCCCCCAAGAGACCCAGTACTTC. It yields the protein CASSPPPQETQYF. J is TRBJ2-5 and V is TRBV18; the D is unclear. The V end was cut by 3 bases, the J end by 1 base, with 6 bases between. The CDR3 is 13 residues long. Germline V gives CDR1 KGHSH, CDR2 LQKENI. Drawing the rest from reference TRBV18 and TRBJ2-5, the complete variable domain is NAGVMQNPRHLVRRRGQEARLRCSPMKGHSHVYWYRQLPEEGLKFMVYLQKENIIDESGMPKERFSAEFPKEGPSILRIQQVVRGDSAAYFCASSPPPQETQYFGPGTRLLVL.

This clonotype was seen at least ten times. The chain couples TRBV6-1 to TRBJ1-1; 7 bases map to TRBD1. The length of the CDR3 is 14 residues. The V and J ends lost 10 bases and 0 bases, in that order; junction bases with no gene match: 8. Per germline, CDR1 MNHNS and CDR2 SASEGT. CDR3 sequence (DNA): TGTGCCATGGGCCCGGGACAGCTGAACACTGAAGCTTTCTTT. Translated, it gives CAMGPGQLNTEAFF.

This clonotype was seen repeatedly, ten times or more. The V and J genes are TRBV20-1 and TRBJ2-2; tentative D call: TRBD2 (6 bases). Looked up from germline, CDR1 is DFQATT and CDR2 is SNEGSKA (reference sequence). V was shortened by 0 bases and J by 1 base, with 9 bases between the two germline ends. CDR3 length: 15 amino acids. The CDR3 loop reads CSAREGRENTGELFF. In nucleotides, the CDR3 is TGCAGTGCTAGAGAAGGGCGGGAGAACACCGGGGAGCTGTTTTTT.

In this sample, this clonotype turned up many times. The chain links TRBV3-1 to TRBJ2-2; D possibly uses TRBD1 or TRBD2 (5 bases each). V gave up 6 bases and J gave up 6 bases, with 8 bases separating them. Germline loops: CDR1 LGHDT, CDR2 YNNKEL (reference sequence). This CDR3 region has 12 residues. CDR3 in DNA: TGTGCCAGCAGTCGGGGCGCCGGGGAGCTGTTTTTT. This encodes CASSRGAGELFF.

This clonotype was counted many times. The chain links TRBV11-2 to TRBJ2-7; 9 bases match TRBD2. The germline V gene encodes CDR1 SGHAT and CDR2 FQNNGV. J gave up 1 base and V 5 bases, and 6 bases lay outside the gene matches. This CDR3 has 15 residues. The CDR3 reads CASSPWLAGSYEQYF. DNA for the CDR3: TGTGCCAGCAGCCCCTGGCTAGCGGGGTCCTACGAGCAGTACTTC.

This clonotype was seen ten or more times. The chain joins TRBV2 to TRBJ2-3; 7 positions match TRBD1. V lost 6 bases, J lost 7 bases, and 16 bases stayed unmatched. This CDR3 is 16 amino acids long. Germline V lookup: CDR1 SNHLY, CDR2 FYNNEI. Written as DNA, the CDR3 is TGTGCCAGCAGGGGGATACGGGACAGAGAACACAATACGCAGTATTTT. Translated: CASRGIRDREHNTQYF.

This clonotype was detected many times. V and J are TRBV5-1 and TRBJ1-1, with a possible D match to TRBD1 (5 bases). CDR3 length equals 12 residues. The germline V gene has CDR1 SGHRS and CDR2 YFSETQ. Trimming removed 4 bases at V and 7 bases at J, with 11 bases between. The CDR3 bases are TGCGCCAGCAGCGTTCCGGGGCGTGAAGCTTTCTTT. This gives the protein CASSVPGREAFF.

This clonotype showed up many times. The chain employs TRBV30 and TRBJ1-2; 10 nucleotides match TRBD1. Germline CDR1 reads GTSNPN; CDR2 reads SVGIG (reference sequence). The CDR3 runs to 14 residues. V shed 3 bases, J shed 8 bases, and the junction held 9 bases outside the gene matches. This chain's CDR3 is CAWSRDRGKKGYTF. CDR3 sequence (DNA): TGTGCCTGGAGCCGGGACAGGGGAAAAAAAGGCTACACCTTC. Together with reference TRBV30 and TRBJ1-2, the CDR3 gives the full variable domain: SQTIHQWPATLVQPVGSPLSLECTVEGTSNPNLYWYRQAAGRGLQLLFYSVGIGQISSEVPQNLSASRPQDRQFILSSKKLLLSDSGFYLCAWSRDRGKKGYTFGSGTRLTVV.

This clonotype was recorded many times. The rearrangement uses TRBV18 and TRBJ1-5; D gene uncertain. This CDR3 contains 16 residues. Trimming took 6 bases from V and 4 from J, leaving 19 bases between them. Looked up from germline, CDR1 is KGHSH and CDR2 is LQKENI. The CDR3 sequence is CASSQLAVEGNQPQHF. In DNA, the CDR3 is TGTGCCAGCTCTCAGTTAGCCGTGGAAGGAAATCAGCCCCAGCATTTT.

There are many counts of this clonotype. This sequence joins TRBV18 and TRBJ2-3, with no clear D. Germline CDR1 is KGHSH and CDR2 is LQKENI. The ends were cut back, 1 base at V and 2 bases at J, with 13 bases in the middle. The CDR3 runs 16 residues. CDR3 nucleotides: TGTGCCAGCTCACCACGGTTCGGGTCCCTCACAGATACGCAGTATTTT. It yields the protein CASSPRFGSLTDTQYF.